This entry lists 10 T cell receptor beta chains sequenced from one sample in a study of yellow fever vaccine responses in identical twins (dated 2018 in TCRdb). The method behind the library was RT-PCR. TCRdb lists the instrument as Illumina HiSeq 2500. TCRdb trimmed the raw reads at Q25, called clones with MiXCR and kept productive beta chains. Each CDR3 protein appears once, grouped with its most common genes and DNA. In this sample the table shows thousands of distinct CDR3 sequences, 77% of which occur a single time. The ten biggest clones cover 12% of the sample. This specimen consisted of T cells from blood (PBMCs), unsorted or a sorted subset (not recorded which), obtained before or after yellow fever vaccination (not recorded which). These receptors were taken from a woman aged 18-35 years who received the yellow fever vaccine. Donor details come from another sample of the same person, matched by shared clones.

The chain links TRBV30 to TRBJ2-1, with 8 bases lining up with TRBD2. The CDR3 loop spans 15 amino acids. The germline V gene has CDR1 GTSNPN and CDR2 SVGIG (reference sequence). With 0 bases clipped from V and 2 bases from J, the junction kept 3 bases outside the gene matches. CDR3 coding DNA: TGTGCCTGGAGTGTCGGTAGCGGGGCCTACAATGAGCAGTTCTTC. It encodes CAWSVGSGAYNEQFF.

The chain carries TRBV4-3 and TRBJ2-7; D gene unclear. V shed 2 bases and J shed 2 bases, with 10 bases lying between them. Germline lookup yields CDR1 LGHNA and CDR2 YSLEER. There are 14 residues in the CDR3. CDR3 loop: CASSQSRLTYEQYF. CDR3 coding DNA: TGCGCCAGCAGCCAAAGCAGGCTAACCTACGAGCAGTACTTC.

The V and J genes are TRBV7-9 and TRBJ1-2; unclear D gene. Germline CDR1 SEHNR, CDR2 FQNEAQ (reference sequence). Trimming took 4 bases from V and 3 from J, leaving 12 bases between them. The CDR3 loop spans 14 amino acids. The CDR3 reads CASSSEAVDYGYTF. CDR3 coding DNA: TGTGCCAGCAGCTCAGAGGCGGTGGACTATGGCTACACCTTC.

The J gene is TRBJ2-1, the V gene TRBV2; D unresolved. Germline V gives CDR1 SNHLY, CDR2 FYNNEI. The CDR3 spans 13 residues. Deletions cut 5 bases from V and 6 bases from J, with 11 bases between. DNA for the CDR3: TGTGCCAGCAGTTACCTAGGAGTCAATGAGCAGTTCTTC. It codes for CASSYLGVNEQFF.

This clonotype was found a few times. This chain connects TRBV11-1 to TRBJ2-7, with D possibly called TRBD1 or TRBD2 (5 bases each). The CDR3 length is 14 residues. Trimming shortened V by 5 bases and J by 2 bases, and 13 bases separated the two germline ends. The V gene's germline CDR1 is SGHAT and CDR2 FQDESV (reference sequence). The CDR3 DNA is TGTGCCAGCAGCCCCGGGGCTGTTGCCTACGAGCAGTACTTC. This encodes CASSPGAVAYEQYF.

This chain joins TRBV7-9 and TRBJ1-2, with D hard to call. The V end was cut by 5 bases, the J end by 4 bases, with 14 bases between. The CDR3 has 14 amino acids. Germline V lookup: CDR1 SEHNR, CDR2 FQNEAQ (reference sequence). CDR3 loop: CASSPPEGSYGYTF. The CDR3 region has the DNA TGTGCCAGCAGCCCCCCCGAGGGCTCCTATGGCTACACCTTC.

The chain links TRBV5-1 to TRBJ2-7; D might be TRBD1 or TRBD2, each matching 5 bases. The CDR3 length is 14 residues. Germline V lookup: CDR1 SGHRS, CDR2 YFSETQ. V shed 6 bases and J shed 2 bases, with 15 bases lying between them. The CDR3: CASTLGDATYEQYF. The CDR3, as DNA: TGCGCCAGCACCCTAGGGGACGCTACCTACGAGCAGTACTTC. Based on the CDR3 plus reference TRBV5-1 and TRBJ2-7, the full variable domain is KAGVTQTPRYLIKTRGQQVTLSCSPISGHRSVSWYQQTPGQGLQFLFEYFSETQRNKGNFPGRFSGRQFSNSRSEMNVSTLELGDSALYLCASTLGDATYEQYFGPGTRLTVT.

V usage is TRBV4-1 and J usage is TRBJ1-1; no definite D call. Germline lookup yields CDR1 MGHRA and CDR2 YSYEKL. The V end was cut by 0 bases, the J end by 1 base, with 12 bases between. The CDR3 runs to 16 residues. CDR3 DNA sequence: TGCGCCAGCAGCCAAGATCCCTCAACACGGAACACTGAAGCTTTCTTT. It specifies CASSQDPSTRNTEAFF.

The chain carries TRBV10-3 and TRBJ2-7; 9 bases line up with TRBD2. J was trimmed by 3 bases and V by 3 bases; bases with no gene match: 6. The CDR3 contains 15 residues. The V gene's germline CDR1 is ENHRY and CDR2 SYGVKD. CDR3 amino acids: CAISEPTSGNYEQYF. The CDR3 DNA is TGTGCCATCAGTGAACCGACTAGCGGAAACTACGAGCAGTACTTC.

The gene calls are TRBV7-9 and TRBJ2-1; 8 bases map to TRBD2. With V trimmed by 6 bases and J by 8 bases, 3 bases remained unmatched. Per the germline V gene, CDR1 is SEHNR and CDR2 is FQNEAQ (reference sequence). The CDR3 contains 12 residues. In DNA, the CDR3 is TGTGCCAGCAGAGGAGCGGGGGATGAGCAGTTCTTC. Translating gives CASRGAGDEQFF.